A selection of T cell receptor beta chains follows, all from one sample in a study of identical twins. TCRdb re-called the 5' RACE reads through MiXCR, storing one row per CDR3 protein. The sample lists 520,000 or so distinct CDR3 sequences, 20% to 25% occurring once. Another study also made use of these data, one on T cells expressing NK-cell markers.

The sample consisted of CD4+ T cells sorted from blood. These receptors all stem from a woman in her late teens or twenties in good health. Both conserved end residues are part of each CDR3. Each record gives: clone size, V gene, J gene, D gene, CDR3 DNA, CDR3 protein. A D gene is named only where the DNA matches it firmly. Clone size appears in some rows only: once, few, many, or a class for an expanded clone.

.	TRBV9	TRBJ2-5	.	TGTGCCAGCAGCGTAGTACCGGGTTCGAGAGAGACCCAGTACTTC	CASSVVPGSRETQYF
.	TRBV11-2	TRBJ2-7	.	TGTGCCAGCAGCAAATCCGGGACGGGGACCTACGAGCAGTACTTC	CASSKSGTGTYEQYF
.	TRBV5-1	TRBJ1-1	.	TGCGCCAGCAGCTTGGAGGTCCAAGAGAACACTGAAGCTTTCTTT	CASSLEVQENTEAFF
.	TRBV4-3	TRBJ1-2	.	TGCGCCAGCAGCCACACCTCTTCGGGGGTGGAAAGCTATGGCTACACCTTC	CASSHTSSGVESYGYTF
few	TRBV12-3/TRBV12-4	TRBJ1-2	.	TGTGCCAGCAGTTTCCAGGACGTGGGCTACACCTTC	CASSFQDVGYTF
few	TRBV29-1	TRBJ1-2	.	TGCAGCGCCTCACAGGGAATTGGATATGGCTACACCTTC	CSASQGIGYGYTF
many	TRBV12-3/TRBV12-4	TRBJ1-5	.	TGTGCCAGCAGTCGACAGGATCAGCCCCAGCATTTT	CASSRQDQPQHF
few	TRBV5-1	TRBJ1-2	TRBD1	TGCGCCAGCAGCGCCCCCGGGACAGGGGCCATTAACAACTATGGCTACACCTTC	CASSAPGTGAINNYGYTF
few	TRBV18	TRBJ1-5	TRBD1	TGTGCCAGCTCACTGGGACAGGAGGAGCCCCAGCATTTT	CASSLGQEEPQHF
.	TRBV12-3/TRBV12-4	TRBJ2-3	.	TGTGCCAGCAGCCCCACCAGGAGCACAGATACGCAGTATTTT	CASSPTRSTDTQYF
.	TRBV6-1	TRBJ1-2	.	TGTGCCAGCTCCCCGGCTTTCCCTTACTATGGCTACACCTTC	CASSPAFPYYGYTF
few	TRBV5-4	TRBJ2-2	TRBD2	TGTGCCAGCAGCTTCGGACTAGCGGGAGTCTTCGGGGAGCTGTTTTTT	CASSFGLAGVFGELFF
.	TRBV20-1	TRBJ2-1	TRBD2	TGCAGTGCCCTAGCGGGGGATCACAGCTCCTACAATGAGCAGTTCTTC	CSALAGDHSSYNEQFF
many	TRBV7-9	TRBJ2-7	TRBD1	TGTGCCAGCAGCTCACAGGGGGTTGGCGAGCAGTACTTC	CASSSQGVGEQYF
few	TRBV20-1	TRBJ1-1	.	TGCAGTGCTAGTCGGGCGGGAGGAGGAACTGAAGCTTTCTTT	CSASRAGGGTEAFF
many	TRBV10-3	TRBJ2-7	.	TGTGCCATCACAGACCCTGGGACAACCTACGAGCAGTACTTC	CAITDPGTTYEQYF
many	TRBV20-1	TRBJ1-2	.	TGCAGTGCCCGGGACGGGCCCTATGGCTACACCTTC	CSARDGPYGYTF
.	TRBV12-3/TRBV12-4	TRBJ2-2	TRBD2	TGTGCCAGCACTCCGGGACTAGCGGGAGGAACCGGGGAGCTGTTTTTT	CASTPGLAGGTGELFF
.	TRBV5-1	TRBJ2-6	.	TGCGCCAGCAGTTGGGACTCTGGGGCCAACGTCCTGACTTTC	CASSWDSGANVLTF
many	TRBV5-1	TRBJ1-2	TRBD1	TGCGCCAGCAGCCCCGACAGGGGAGACGACTATGGCTACACCTTC	CASSPDRGDDYGYTF
many	TRBV20-1	TRBJ2-1	TRBD1	TGCAGTGCGTCACTGGACAGGGAGCAGTTCTTC	CSASLDREQFF
.	TRBV9	TRBJ2-3	.	TGTGCCAGCAGCGTAGTGTCGGGGGCCACAGATACGCAGTATTTT	CASSVVSGATDTQYF
.	TRBV20-1	TRBJ2-7	.	TGCAGTGCTAGCGCTCAACCCAGGATCTCCTACGAGCAGTACTTC	CSASAQPRISYEQYF
.	TRBV6-1	TRBJ2-1	TRBD1	TGTGCCAGCAGTATAAGGGGGCGGGACAATGAGCAGTTCTTC	CASSIRGRDNEQFF
.	TRBV7-9	TRBJ2-1	TRBD1	TGTGCCAGCAGCTCACGGGACAGCGAGCTTTTC	CASSSRDSELF
.	TRBV20-1	TRBJ2-5	.	TGCAGTGCTAGAGGGGGTAGAGGAGAGACCCAGTACTTC	CSARGGRGETQYF